This T cell receptor (beta chain) is drawn from a study of T cell repertoires in cytomegalovirus infection. About the research overall: CMV epitopes in the study were HLA-C-restricted (recently identified) and HLA-B-restricted (well studied). Indications came from public TCR beta signatures; they pointed to CMV infection and to a matching HLA type. Findings and caveats of the study: Public TCR beta family frequency separated CMV-and-HLA carriers, including in an independent cohort. In two of eight donors, the top clonotype was HLA-C-restricted CMV-specific.

In germline, CDR1 is MNHNY, CDR2 SVGAGI (reference sequence). The CDR3 is 13 amino acids. The junction had 12 bases not matched to a gene; V was cut back by 10 bases and J by 7 bases. As regards this clonotype: The target antigen is unknown.

TCRdb re-called the reads through MiXCR, storing one row per CDR3 protein. Among some 560,000 distinct CDR3 sequences, over 35% were seen once, and the ten largest hold 48%. Sequencing was performed on cultured PBMCs, taken from culture after CMV antigen stimulation. J is TRBJ2-7 and V is TRBV6-6; 8 bases match TRBD1. The clonotype originates from a human donor in good health (CMV status not recorded). Some clones in this sample may be carry-over from other donors' samples. This chain's CDR3 is CATQTDRGGEQYF. For the CDR3, the DNA is TGTGCCACCCAAACCGACAGGGGTGGAGAGCAGTACTTC.